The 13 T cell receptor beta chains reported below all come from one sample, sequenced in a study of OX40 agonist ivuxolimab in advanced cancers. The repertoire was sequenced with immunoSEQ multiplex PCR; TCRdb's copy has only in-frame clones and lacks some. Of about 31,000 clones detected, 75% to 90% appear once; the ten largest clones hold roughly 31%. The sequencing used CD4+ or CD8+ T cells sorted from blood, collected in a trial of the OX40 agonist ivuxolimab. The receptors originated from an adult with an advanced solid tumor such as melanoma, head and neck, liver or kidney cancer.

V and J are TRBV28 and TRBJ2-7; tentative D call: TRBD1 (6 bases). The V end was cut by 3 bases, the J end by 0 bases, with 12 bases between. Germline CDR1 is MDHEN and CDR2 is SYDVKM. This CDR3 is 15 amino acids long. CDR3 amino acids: CASSFNRAASYEQYF. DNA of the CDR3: TGTGCCAGCAGTTTTAACAGGGCCGCCTCCTACGAGCAGTACTTC.

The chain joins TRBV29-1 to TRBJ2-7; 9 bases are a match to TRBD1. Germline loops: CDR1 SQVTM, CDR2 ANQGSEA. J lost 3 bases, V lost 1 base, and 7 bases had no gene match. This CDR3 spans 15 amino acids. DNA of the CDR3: TGCAGCGTTGAAGCTACCGGGACAGGGTTCTACGAGCAGTACTTC. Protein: CSVEATGTGFYEQYF.

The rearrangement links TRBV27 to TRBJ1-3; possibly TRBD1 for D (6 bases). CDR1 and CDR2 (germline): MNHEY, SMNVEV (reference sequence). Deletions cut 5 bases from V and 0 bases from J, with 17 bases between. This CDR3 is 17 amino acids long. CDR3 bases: TGTGCCAGCAGTCGCAGGGGTGGGCTTTACTCTGGAAACACCATATATTTT. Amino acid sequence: CASSRRGGLYSGNTIYF.

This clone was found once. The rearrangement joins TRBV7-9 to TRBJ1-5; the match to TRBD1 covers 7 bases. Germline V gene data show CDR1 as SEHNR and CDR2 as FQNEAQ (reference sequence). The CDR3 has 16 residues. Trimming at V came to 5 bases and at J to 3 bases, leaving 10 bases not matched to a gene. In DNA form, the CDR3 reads TGTGCCAGCAGCAACGTCGGGACAGAAATCAATCAGCCCCAGCATTTT. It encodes CASSNVGTEINQPQHF.

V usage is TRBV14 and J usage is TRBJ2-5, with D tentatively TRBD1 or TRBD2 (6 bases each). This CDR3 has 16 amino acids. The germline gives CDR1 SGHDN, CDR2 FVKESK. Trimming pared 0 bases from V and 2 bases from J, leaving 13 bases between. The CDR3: CASSQEGGFRQETQYF. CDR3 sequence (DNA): TGTGCCAGCAGCCAAGAAGGGGGGTTCCGACAAGAGACCCAGTACTTC. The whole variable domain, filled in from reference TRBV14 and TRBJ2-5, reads EAGVTQFPSHSVIEKGQTVTLRCDPISGHDNLYWYRRVMGKEIKFLLHFVKESKQDESGMPNNRFLAERTGGTYSTLKVQPAELEDSGVYFCASSQEGGFRQETQYFGPGTRLLVL.

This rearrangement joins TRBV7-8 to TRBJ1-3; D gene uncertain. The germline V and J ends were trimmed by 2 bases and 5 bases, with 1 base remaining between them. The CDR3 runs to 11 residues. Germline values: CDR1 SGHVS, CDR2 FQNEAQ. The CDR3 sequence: CASSLRNTIYF. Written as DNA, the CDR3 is TGTGCCAGCAGCTTAAGAAACACCATATATTTT.

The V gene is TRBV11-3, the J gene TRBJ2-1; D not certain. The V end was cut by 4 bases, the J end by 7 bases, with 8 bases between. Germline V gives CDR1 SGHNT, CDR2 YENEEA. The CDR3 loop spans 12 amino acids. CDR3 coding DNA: TGTGCCAGCAGCTCAGCTTGGAATGAGCAGTTCTTC. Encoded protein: CASSSAWNEQFF.

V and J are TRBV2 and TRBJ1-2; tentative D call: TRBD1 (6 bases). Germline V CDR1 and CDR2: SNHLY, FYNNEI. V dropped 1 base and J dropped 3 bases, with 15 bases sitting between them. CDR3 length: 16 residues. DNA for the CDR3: TGTGCCAGCAGTGAAGGCAGGGGTAGGAAGGACTATGGCTACACCTTC. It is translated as CASSEGRGRKDYGYTF.

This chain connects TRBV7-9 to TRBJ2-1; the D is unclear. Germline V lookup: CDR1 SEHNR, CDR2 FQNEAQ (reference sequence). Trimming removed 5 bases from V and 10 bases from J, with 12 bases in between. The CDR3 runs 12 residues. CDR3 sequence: CASSPPRKEQFF. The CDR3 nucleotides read TGTGCCAGCAGCCCGCCGCGTAAGGAGCAGTTCTTC.

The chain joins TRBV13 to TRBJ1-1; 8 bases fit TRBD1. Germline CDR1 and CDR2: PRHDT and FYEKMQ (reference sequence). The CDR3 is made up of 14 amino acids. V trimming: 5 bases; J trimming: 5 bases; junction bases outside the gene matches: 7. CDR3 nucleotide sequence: TGTGCCAGCAGCGGTCCAGGGGGCGATACTGAAGCTTTCTTT. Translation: CASSGPGGDTEAFF.

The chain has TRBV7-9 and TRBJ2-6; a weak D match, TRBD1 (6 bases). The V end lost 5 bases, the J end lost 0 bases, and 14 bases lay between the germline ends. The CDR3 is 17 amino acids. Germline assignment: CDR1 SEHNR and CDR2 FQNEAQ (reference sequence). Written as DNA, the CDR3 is TGTGCCAGCAGCCCTCTACCAGGGGACTCTGGGGCCAACGTCCTGACTTTC. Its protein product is CASSPLPGDSGANVLTF. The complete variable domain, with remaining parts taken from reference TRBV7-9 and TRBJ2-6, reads DTGVSQNPRHKITKRGQNVTFRCDPISEHNRLYWYRQTLGQGPEFLTYFQNEAQLEKSRLLSDRFSAERPKGSFSTLEIQRTEQGDSAMYLCASSPLPGDSGANVLTFGAGSRLTVL.

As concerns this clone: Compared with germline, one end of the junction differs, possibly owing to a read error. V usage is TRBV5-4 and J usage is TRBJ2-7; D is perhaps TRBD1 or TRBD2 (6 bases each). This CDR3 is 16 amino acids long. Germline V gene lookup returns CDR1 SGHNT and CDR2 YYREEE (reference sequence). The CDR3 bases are TGCGCCAGCAGCCAAGAATGGGACTCGGGGGCATACGAGCAGTACTTC. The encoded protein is CASSQEWDSGAYEQYF.

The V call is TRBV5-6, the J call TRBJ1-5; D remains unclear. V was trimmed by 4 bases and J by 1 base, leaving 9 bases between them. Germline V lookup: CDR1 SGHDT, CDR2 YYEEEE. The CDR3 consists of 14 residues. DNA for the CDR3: TGTGCCAGCAGCCCTTACACCAGCAATCAGCCCCAGCATTTT. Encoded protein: CASSPYTSNQPQHF. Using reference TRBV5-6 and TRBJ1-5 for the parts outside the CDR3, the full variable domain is DAGVTQSPTHLIKTRGQQVTLRCSPKSGHDTVSWYQQALGQGPQFIFQYYEEEERQRGNFPDRFSGHQFPNYSSELNVNALLLGDSALYLCASSPYTSNQPQHFGDGTRLSIL.